This T cell receptor beta chain derives from a study of CD8+CD57+ T cells in acquired aplastic anemia. Study-level information: Sorted CD4+ and CD8+ cell DNA averaged roughly 3.2 ug.

TCR beta VDJ and CDR3 profiling used genomic DNA as template. TCRdb itself ran the reads through MiXCR, one entry per CDR3 protein. The sample holds over 200,000 distinct CDR3 sequences, over 55% seen once. Turning to this clonotype: The junction and the germline gene differ at one end; a read error may be behind it.

CDR3 size: 11 residues. The sequence was collected from a human donor in good health. Sequenced input: sorted CD4+, CD8+, or CD8+CD57+ T cells (not recorded which) from PBMCs. The V and J genes are TRBV12-3 or TRBV12-4 and TRBJ1-2; D ambiguous. CDR3 amino acids: CASSLGPRPNF. The CDR3 DNA follows: TGTGCCAGCAGTTTAGGCCCTCGGCCTAACTTC.